This TCR beta chain was retrieved from a study of spatial heterogeneity in lung cancer (dated by TCRdb to between 2018 and 2021). Describing the broader study: Beta-chain transcripts were consistently detected in greater numbers than alpha-chain transcripts, which likely reflected higher beta-chain transcript abundance. TCR alpha and beta repertoires were quantitatively compared across multiple tumor regions, matched nontumor lung and blood in non-small cell lung cancer. In the raw uncorrected reads, each unique combination of TCR and UMI appeared more than ten times on average. The study linked features of the TCR repertoire to counts of nonsynonymous mutations, which were determined by whole-exome sequencing of tumor tissue. A strong correlation was found between TCR transcript counts in tumor regions and a T cell transcriptional module score from matched bulk RNA-seq. At surgery, some 220 tumor regions, approximately 64 matched nontumor lung samples and some 54 PBMC samples were TCR-sequenced for both alpha and beta chains.

The library was built by means of 5' RACE. The run used a NextSeq 500. In the TCR library protocol, a unique molecular identifier was attached to each TCR cDNA molecule so that PCR and sequencing errors could be corrected. Per the authors' processing: TCR identification, UMI-based error correction and CDR3 extraction were all carried out with Decombinator tools. TCRs above a frequency of 2 per 1,000, corresponding to the top 1% of the tumor frequency distribution, were defined as expanded. Expanded tumor TCRs statistically deemed absent (corrected P<0.05) from at least one tumor region were classed as regional, and all other expanded tumor TCRs were classed as ubiquitous. Each repertoire was subsampled 100 times to 5,000 TCRs, after which Renyi diversity was computed with the R vegan package. To build CDR3 similarity networks, amino acid triplet string-kernel similarity was used, and CDR3s were connected when their pairwise similarity was above 0.82. TCRdb reran the public reads through fastp at Q25 and MiXCR, keeping productive beta chains. Identical CDR3 protein sequences are pooled into one entry, listed with their most common genes and DNA. These V and J calls originate from TCRdb's pipeline instead of the authors' own analysis. The sample table lists 9,000 to 10,000 distinct CDR3 sequences, approximately 6.3% of them with a count of one. The ten largest clones capture 6% to 8% of the sample.

The label giving this sample's time point can be read as: sample taken at primary tumor resection. Samples were obtained from 70 to 85 patients with early-stage, untreated non-small cell lung cancer from the lung TRACERx cohort. TCR sequencing used whole RNA extracted from tumor and nontumor lung tissue, or from cryopreserved PBMC samples, without cell sorting. Patients were selected for TCR sequencing only if sufficient RNA was available from at least two tumor regions. Before selection, tumor and adjacent nontumor lung specimens were reviewed by a lung pathologist. As a fraction of the sample, this clonotype is medium-sized (0.01 to 0.1%). No cognate antigen has been identified for it. The input lacks base qualities; no much larger clone sits a single base away. In the germline V gene, CDR1 corresponds to MDHEN and CDR2 to SYDVKM. At the junction V is shortened by 6 bases and J by 2 bases, with 13 bases in between. From cysteine to phenylalanine, the CDR3 is 14 amino acids long. The sequence is cut down to CDR3 DNA, 42 bases in frame from base 1.

The investigation overall reported the following: The tumor nonsynonymous mutation count correlated with the number of expanded intratumoral alpha and beta TCRs. TCR-seq coverage of tumor T cells was estimated at only approximately 7% for alpha chains and about 13% for beta chains. Counts of ubiquitous and regional expanded TCRs correlated with counts of ubiquitous and regional nonsynonymous mutations, respectively. Additional single-cell paired TCR alpha and beta sequencing was considered necessary to confirm, at a functional level, the hypothesis that regional TCRs recognize regional mutations.

The sequencing used lung tumor tissue, collected at surgery. The chain joins TRBV28 to TRBJ1-2, with no reliable assignment of the D segment. This clonotype was sampled from a female donor with early-stage non-small cell lung cancer. The CDR3 protein is CASSIGVQNYGYTF. Here is the DNA: TGTGCCAGCAGCATTGGGGTACAGAACTATGGCTACACCTTC.